This TCR beta chain is from a study of human T cells and chemical hapten exposure. Losses at the gene ends were 5 bases for V and 3 bases for J; bases not matched to a gene: 8. The CDR3 length is 15 residues. CDR1 is MNHEY and CDR2 is SVGAGI in the germline V gene. Via MiXCR, TCRdb re-called the RACE reads, giving one row per CDR3 protein. Of more than 75,000 distinct CDR3 sequences in the sample, under 10% were seen once. Documented time point: healthy volunteer bleed at 6 weeks. RNA extraction used unfractionated whole blood as the source of total RNA. The chain couples TRBV6-5 to TRBJ2-7; 9 bases are shared with TRBD2. Sequencing was performed on whole blood. The clonotype comes from a male donor in good health. Some clones in this sample may be carry-over from other donors' samples. The CDR3 DNA follows: TGTGCCAGCAGTCTCCAAGCGGGGGGCATCTACGAGCAGTACTTC. It codes for CASSLQAGGIYEQYF.